The 14 T cell receptor beta chains below come from one sample, sequenced in a study of blood T cell repertoires in COVID-19. Libraries were prepared by immunoSEQ multiplex PCR; TCRdb keeps only in-frame clonotypes and omits some of them. The repertoire holds about 150,000 clones, with roughly 90% as singletons. Input material: peripheral blood. All receptors derive from a human donor in a cohort sampled during active COVID-19.

The J gene is TRBJ1-1, the V gene TRBV6-5; 8 bases are shared with TRBD1. V gave up 6 bases and J gave up 5 bases; unmatched junction bases: 5. CDR3 size: 13 residues. The germline V gene encodes CDR1 MNHEY and CDR2 SVGAGI. The CDR3 protein is CASREDRETEAFF. The CDR3 coding sequence is TGTGCCAGCAGAGAGGACAGGGAGACTGAAGCTTTCTTT.

The chain has TRBV6-5 and TRBJ1-1; D is uncertain. Germline CDR1 and CDR2: MNHEY and SVGAGI. Trimming left V 6 bases short and J 1 base short, with 15 bases between. The CDR3 runs to 15 residues. CDR3 loop: CASSHQRTGNTEAFF. The DNA of the CDR3 is TGTGCCAGCAGCCACCAGCGGACGGGGAACACTGAAGCTTTCTTT.

The chain joins TRBV18 to TRBJ2-7, with 7 bases matching TRBD1. The CDR3 contains 13 residues. V was clipped by 5 bases and J by 6 bases; unmatched bases: 7. The germline gives CDR1 KGHSH, CDR2 LQKENI. The CDR3 nucleotides read TGTGCCAGCTCATTGACAGGGTTCCGCGAGCAGTACTTC. Translating gives CASSLTGFREQYF.

The table lists this clone with a count of one. This chain links TRBV12-3 or TRBV12-4 with TRBJ2-4; 7 positions match TRBD1. This CDR3 spans 11 amino acids. After removal of 8 bases from V and 9 bases from J, the junction contained 4 bases not matched to a gene. The CDR3 DNA reads as TGTGCCAGCGGAGCAGGGGGCATTCAGTACTTC. This codes for CASGAGGIQYF.

V gene TRBV7-2 combines with J gene TRBJ1-6; maybe TRBD1 (5 bases). The CDR3 extends over 16 amino acids. CDR1 and CDR2 from the germline V gene are SGHTA and FQGNSA. Trimming took 6 bases from V and 7 from J, leaving 19 bases between them. The CDR3 nucleotides are TGTGCCAGCAGATTTACCGGCGGCAGGGTCAATTCACCCCTCCACTTT. This codes for CASRFTGGRVNSPLHF.

The chain has TRBV7-2 and TRBJ2-3; TRBD2 aligns across 9 bases. CDR1 is SGHTA and CDR2 is FQGNSA in the germline V gene. The length of the CDR3 is 18 residues. The ends lost 3 bases at V and 2 bases at J; junction bases unmatched: 12. The chain's CDR3 is CASSLRLASGTNTDTQYF. The CDR3 coding sequence is TGTGCCAGCAGCTTGAGGTTGGCTAGCGGGACCAACACAGATACGCAGTATTTT.

The chain links TRBV19 to TRBJ1-1; 9 bases agree with TRBD1. The V gene's germline CDR1 is LNHDA and CDR2 SQIVND (reference sequence). J gave up 7 bases and V 3 bases, and 6 bases lay outside the gene matches. This CDR3 region has 14 residues. The CDR3 bases are TGTGCCAGTAGTATTCTACAGGGGGCTCATGAAGCTTTCTTT. This sequence encodes CASSILQGAHEAFF.

This chain links TRBV15 with TRBJ1-2; TRBD1 matches at 12 bases. Per the germline V gene, CDR1 is LNHNV and CDR2 is YYDKDF (reference sequence). This CDR3 has 16 residues. The trim removed 1 base at V and 8 bases at J, leaving 8 bases unmatched. The chain's CDR3 is CATSRGNTGQGAGYTF. CDR3 DNA sequence: TGTGCCACCAGCAGAGGGAACACGGGACAGGGGGCAGGCTACACCTTC.

The V call is TRBV30, the J call TRBJ2-3; 7 nucleotides match TRBD2. V trimming: 4 bases; J trimming: 1 base; junction bases outside the gene matches: 8. The CDR3 loop spans 15 amino acids. Germline V CDR1 and CDR2: GTSNPN, SVGIG (reference sequence). Here the CDR3 DNA reads TGTGCCTGGACCCACCGACGGGGGGGCACAGATACGCAGTATTTT. Protein sequence: CAWTHRRGGTDTQYF.

This chain uses TRBV15 with TRBJ2-3, with TRBD2 matching 7 bases. The CDR3 length is 16 residues. Germline V lookup: CDR1 LNHNV, CDR2 YYDKDF (reference sequence). Trimming at V came to 0 bases and at J to 0 bases, leaving 3 bases not matched to a gene. CDR3 loop: CATSRDLLASTDTQYF. The CDR3 DNA follows: TGTGCCACCAGCAGAGATTTACTAGCGAGCACAGATACGCAGTATTTT.

The genes are TRBV19 and TRBJ2-5; 10 bases map to TRBD2. CDR1 is LNHDA and CDR2 is SQIVND in the germline V gene (reference sequence). With V trimmed by 5 bases and J by 5 bases, 5 bases remained unmatched. The CDR3 has 14 residues. The CDR3 reads CASSFLAGVETQYF. CDR3 nucleotides: TGTGCCAGTAGTTTTCTAGCGGGAGTCGAGACCCAGTACTTC.

The chain employs TRBV13 and TRBJ1-6, with TRBD1 as a possible D gene (5 bases). The CDR3 totals 15 residues. Trimming removed 0 bases from V and 10 bases from J, with 13 bases in between. Germline V gene sequence: CDR1 PRHDT, CDR2 FYEKMQ (reference sequence). The CDR3 region is CASSLGPRANSPLHF. In nucleotides, the CDR3 is TGTGCCAGCAGCTTAGGACCCAGGGCTAACTCACCCCTCCACTTT.

V is TRBV30 and J is TRBJ2-7; 16 nucleotides match TRBD2. Germline trimming cut 8 bases from V and 5 bases from J; bases unmatched to any gene: 9. In germline, CDR1 is GTSNPN, CDR2 SVGIG (reference sequence). This CDR3 contains 15 residues. The CDR3 spells CAGTSGRASGHEQYF. Here the CDR3 DNA reads TGTGCCGGGACTAGCGGGAGGGCCTCAGGCCACGAGCAGTACTTC.

This chain uses TRBV2 with TRBJ2-7; 8 bases fit TRBD1. Per the germline V gene, CDR1 is SNHLY and CDR2 is FYNNEI. This CDR3 has 14 amino acids. Losses at the gene ends were 7 bases for V and 3 bases for J; bases not matched to a gene: 8. CDR3 region: CASKGDRFVYEQYF. Here the CDR3 DNA reads TGTGCCAGCAAAGGGGACAGGTTTGTCTACGAGCAGTACTTC.